The next 10 T cell receptor beta chains were all read from a single sample in a study of shared clonotypes between healthy human individuals. Produced via immunoSEQ multiplex PCR; TCRdb's table is partial and in-frame only. The sample has 400,000 to 500,000 clones; 70% to 85% are singletons. Sequenced sample: PBMCs. The receptors were gathered from a woman aged 35 to 49 in good health. Some clones in this sample may be carry-over from other donors' samples.

J is TRBJ2-6 and V is TRBV7-3; D is uncertain. Trimming removed 3 bases from V and 5 bases from J, with 2 bases in between. Germline V gene data show CDR1 as SGHTA and CDR2 as FQGTGA. The CDR3 length is 12 residues. The CDR3 DNA sequence: TGTGCCAGCAGCTTCCGGGCCAACGTCCTGACTTTC. It specifies CASSFRANVLTF.

The chain links TRBV18 to TRBJ2-7, with D uncertain. CDR1 is KGHSH, CDR2 LQKENI, per germline. The V and J ends lost 6 bases and 2 bases respectively, with 11 bases between them. The CDR3 length is 13 residues. The CDR3, as DNA: TGTGCCAGCTCGCGGACGAACACCTACGAGCAGTACTTC. It translates to CASSRTNTYEQYF.

Only a few counts were recorded for this clone. The CDR3 spells CASIGAGTQVTEAFF. DNA of the CDR3: TGTGCCAGCATAGGGGCCGGGACACAGGTCACTGAAGCTTTCTTT. The chain joins TRBV10-3 to TRBJ1-1; TRBD1 is a possible D gene (6 bases). This CDR3 has 15 amino acids. The V gene's germline CDR1 is ENHRY and CDR2 SYGVKD. V was pared by 10 bases and J by 4 bases, with 22 bases between.

Turning to this clone: Other DNA sequences of this sample code for an identical CDR3. V gene TRBV18 combines with J gene TRBJ2-5; D may be TRBD1 (6 bases). Germline V gene lookup returns CDR1 KGHSH and CDR2 LQKENI. The CDR3 is made up of 13 amino acids. V lost 2 bases to trimming and J lost 5 bases, with 9 bases between them. The DNA of the CDR3 is TGTGCCAGCTCACCATCAGGGGTGGAGACCCAGTACTTC. Protein product: CASSPSGVETQYF. The full variable domain, completed using reference TRBV18 and TRBJ2-5, is NAGVMQNPRHLVRRRGQEARLRCSPMKGHSHVYWYRQLPEEGLKFMVYLQKENIIDESGMPKERFSAEFPKEGPSILRIQQVVRGDSAAYFCASSPSGVETQYFGPGTRLLVL.

The rearrangement links TRBV30 to TRBJ1-2; TRBD1 agrees at 7 bases. The CDR3 loop spans 14 amino acids. Germline trimming cut 1 base from V and 4 bases from J; bases unmatched to any gene: 6. The V gene's germline CDR1 is GTSNPN and CDR2 SVGIG (reference sequence). CDR3 amino acids: CAWSAGTVSYGYTF. The CDR3 DNA reads as TGTGCCTGGAGTGCCGGGACAGTCTCCTATGGCTACACCTTC.

Concerning this clone itself: This sample also contains other DNA sequences that code for the same CDR3. The V call is TRBV4-1, the J call TRBJ2-7; perhaps D is TRBD1 or TRBD2 (5 bases each). This CDR3 has 14 residues. CDR1 MGHRA and CDR2 YSYEKL come from the germline V gene. With 1 base removed from V and 1 base from J, the gap between germline ends came to 8 bases. The CDR3 here is CASSQVGGSYEQYF. CDR3 bases: TGCGCCAGCAGCCAAGTTGGGGGTTCCTACGAGCAGTACTTC.

V gene TRBV19 combines with J gene TRBJ1-4, with a weak D call TRBD1 (6 bases). CDR3 length: 15 amino acids. Trimming pared 3 bases from V and 5 bases from J, leaving 13 bases between. CDR1 is LNHDA and CDR2 is SQIVND in the germline V gene (reference sequence). CDR3: CASSMTGTINEKLFF. In nucleotides, the CDR3 is TGTGCCAGTAGTATGACCGGGACAATAAATGAAAAACTGTTTTTT. Based on the CDR3 plus reference TRBV19 and TRBJ1-4, the full variable domain is DGGITQSPKYLFRKEGQNVTLSCEQNLNHDAMYWYRQDPGQGLRLIYYSQIVNDFQKGDIAEGYSVSREKKESFPLTVTSAQKNPTAFYLCASSMTGTINEKLFFGSGTQLSVL.

V gene TRBV19 combines with J gene TRBJ2-1; a weak D match, TRBD2 (6 bases). Trimming removed 7 bases at V and 7 bases at J, with 14 bases between. The CDR3 extends over 13 amino acids. CDR1 is LNHDA and CDR2 is SQIVND in the germline V gene (reference sequence). The CDR3 bases are TGTGCCAGTACCCCGGGGACTTGGAATGAGCAGTTCTTC. Protein: CASTPGTWNEQFF.

The chain links TRBV28 to TRBJ1-6, with D possibly matching TRBD1 (5 bases). The CDR3 totals 15 residues. Germline lookup yields CDR1 MDHEN and CDR2 SYDVKM. V dropped 1 base and J dropped 3 bases, with 7 bases sitting between them. The DNA of the CDR3 is TGTGCCAGCAGTTTATACAGGCGCTATAATTCACCCCTCCACTTT. It encodes CASSLYRRYNSPLHF. Full variable domain (outside the CDR3, taken from reference TRBV28 and TRBJ1-6): DVKVTQSSRYLVKRTGEKVFLECVQDMDHENMFWYRQDPGLGLRLIYFSYDVKMKEKGDIPEGYSVSREKKERFSLILESASTNQTSMYLCASSLYRRYNSPLHFGNGTRLTVT.

This clone was observed a few times. Other nucleotide sequences in the sample specify the same CDR3. The chain has TRBV19 and TRBJ2-6, with D possibly TRBD1 on 5 matching bases. V was pared by 3 bases and J by 0 bases, with 6 bases between. The CDR3 sequence is 15 residues long. Germline values: CDR1 LNHDA, CDR2 SQIVND (reference sequence). The CDR3 DNA is TGTGCCAGTAGTATCGACAGCTCTGGGGCCAACGTCCTGACTTTC. It yields the protein CASSIDSSGANVLTF.